A selection of T cell receptor beta chains follows, all from one sample in a study of radiotherapy plus CTLA-4 blockade in lung cancer. TCRdb's table, derived via immunoSEQ multiplex PCR, lists solely in-frame clones and lacks some. Of 40,000 to 50,000 clones in the sample, roughly two thirds are singletons; the top ten hold around 3.4%. The sequenced sample was peripheral blood, obtained from a patient treated with radiotherapy plus ipilimumab. These receptors came from a human donor with non-small cell lung cancer who had a complete response to radiotherapy plus ipilimumab. CDR3s include the opening cysteine and the closing phenylalanine or tryptophan. The order of the fields is V gene, CDR3 length, CDR3 protein.

v_gene: TRBV15
len: 14
CDR3aa: CATSRDVPVTEAFF

v_gene: TRBV5-6
len: 13
CDR3aa: CASSLSWGGVQFF

v_gene: TRBV29-1
len: 15
CDR3aa: CSVFLHKRGNNEQFF

v_gene: TRBV20-1
len: 11
CDR3aa: CSASSNAGYTF

v_gene: TRBV7-9
len: 13
CDR3aa: CASSFSGGETQYF

v_gene: TRBV7-2
len: 19
CDR3aa: CASSFRVLAGGWRQETQYF

v_gene: TRBV4-2
len: 13
CDR3aa: CASGGTGTDTQYF

v_gene: TRBV6-6
len: 14
CDR3aa: CATMEGGGADTQYF

v_gene: TRBV9
len: 14
CDR3aa: CASSVQQGSGELFF

v_gene: TRBV12-5
len: 15
CDR3aa: CASGLRVTRGYEQYF

v_gene: TRBV7-2
len: 15
CDR3aa: CASSSQGLPNYGYTF

v_gene: TRBV6-6
len: 14
CDR3aa: CASTHREGNEKLFF

v_gene: TRBV2
len: 16
CDR3aa: CASSEPGQPGTDTQYF